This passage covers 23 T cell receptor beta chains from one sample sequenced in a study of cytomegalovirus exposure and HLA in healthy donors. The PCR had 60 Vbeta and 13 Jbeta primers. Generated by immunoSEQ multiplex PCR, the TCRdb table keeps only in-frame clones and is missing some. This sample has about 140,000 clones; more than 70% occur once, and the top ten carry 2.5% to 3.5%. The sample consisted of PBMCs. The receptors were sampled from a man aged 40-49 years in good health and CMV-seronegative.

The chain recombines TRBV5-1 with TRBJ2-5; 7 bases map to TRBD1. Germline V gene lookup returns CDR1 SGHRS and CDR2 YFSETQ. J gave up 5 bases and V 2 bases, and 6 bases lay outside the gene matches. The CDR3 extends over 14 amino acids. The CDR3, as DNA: TGCGCCAGCAGCTTCCTGACAGGGCAGGAGACCCAGTACTTC. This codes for CASSFLTGQETQYF.

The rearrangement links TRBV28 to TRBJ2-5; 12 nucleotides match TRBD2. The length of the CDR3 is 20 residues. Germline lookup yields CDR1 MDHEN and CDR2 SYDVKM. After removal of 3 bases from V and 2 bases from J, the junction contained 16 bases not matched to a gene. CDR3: CASSFPNSRASGREQETQYF. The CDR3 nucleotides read TGTGCCAGCAGTTTTCCTAACTCCCGGGCTAGCGGGAGGGAACAAGAGACCCAGTACTTC. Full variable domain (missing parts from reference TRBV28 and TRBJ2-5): DVKVTQSSRYLVKRTGEKVFLECVQDMDHENMFWYRQDPGLGLRLIYFSYDVKMKEKGDIPEGYSVSREKKERFSLILESASTNQTSMYLCASSFPNSRASGREQETQYFGPGTRLLVL.

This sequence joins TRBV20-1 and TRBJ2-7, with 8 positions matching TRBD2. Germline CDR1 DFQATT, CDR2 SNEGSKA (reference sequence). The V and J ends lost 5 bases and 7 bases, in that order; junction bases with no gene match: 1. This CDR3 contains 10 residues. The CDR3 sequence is CSAEREEQYF. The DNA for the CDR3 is TGCAGTGCTGAGCGGGAGGAGCAGTACTTC.

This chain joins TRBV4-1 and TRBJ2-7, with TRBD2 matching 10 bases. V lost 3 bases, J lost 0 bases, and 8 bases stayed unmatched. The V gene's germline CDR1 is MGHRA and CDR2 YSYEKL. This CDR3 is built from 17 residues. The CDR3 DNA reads TGCGCCAGCAGCCACCGTGGACTAGCGGCAAGCTCCTACGAGCAGTACTTC. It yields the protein CASSHRGLAASSYEQYF.

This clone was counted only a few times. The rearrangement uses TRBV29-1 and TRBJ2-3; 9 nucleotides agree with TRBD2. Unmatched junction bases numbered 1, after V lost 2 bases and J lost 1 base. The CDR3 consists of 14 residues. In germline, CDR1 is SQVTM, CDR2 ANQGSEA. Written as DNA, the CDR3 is TGCAGCGTTGAATTAGCGGGGGGCACAGATACGCAGTATTTT. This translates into CSVELAGGTDTQYF.

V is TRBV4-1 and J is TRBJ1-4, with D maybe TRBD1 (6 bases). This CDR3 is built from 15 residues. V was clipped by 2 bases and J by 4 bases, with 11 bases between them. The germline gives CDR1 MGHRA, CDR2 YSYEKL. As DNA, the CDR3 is TGCGCCAGCAGCCAACTTGACAGGAATAATGAAAAACTGTTTTTT. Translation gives CASSQLDRNNEKLFF.

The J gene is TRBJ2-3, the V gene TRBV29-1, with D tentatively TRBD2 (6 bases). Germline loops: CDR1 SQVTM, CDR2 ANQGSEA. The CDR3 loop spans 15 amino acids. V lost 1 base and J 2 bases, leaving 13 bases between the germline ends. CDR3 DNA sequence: TGCAGCGTTGAAGGGGGGAGGATATACACAGATACGCAGTATTTT. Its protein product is CSVEGGRIYTDTQYF.

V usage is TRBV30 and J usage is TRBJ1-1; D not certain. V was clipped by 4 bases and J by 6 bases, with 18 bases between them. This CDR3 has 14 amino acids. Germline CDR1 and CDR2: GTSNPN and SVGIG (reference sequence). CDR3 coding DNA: TGTGCCTGGACGCCCCGGTTCTTAAGATCTGAAGCTTTCTTT. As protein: CAWTPRFLRSEAFF.

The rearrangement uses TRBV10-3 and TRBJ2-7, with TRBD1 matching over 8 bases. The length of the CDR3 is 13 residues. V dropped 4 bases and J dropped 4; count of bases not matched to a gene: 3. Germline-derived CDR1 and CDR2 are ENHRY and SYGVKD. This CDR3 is CAISGQGTYEQYF. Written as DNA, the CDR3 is TGTGCCATCAGTGGACAGGGGACATACGAGCAGTACTTC.

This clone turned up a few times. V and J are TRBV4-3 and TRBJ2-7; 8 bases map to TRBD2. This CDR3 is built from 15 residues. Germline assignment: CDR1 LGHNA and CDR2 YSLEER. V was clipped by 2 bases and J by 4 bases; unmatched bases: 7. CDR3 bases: TGCGCCAGCAGCCAAACACTAGCGGAGGCTTACGAGCAGTACTTC. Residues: CASSQTLAEAYEQYF.

The DNA for the CDR3 is TGTGCCAGCAGTTGGCTGGTCAATGAAAAACTGTTTTTT. Protein sequence: CASSWLVNEKLFF. The chain uses TRBV6-5 and TRBJ1-4; D gene unclear. This CDR3 comprises 13 residues. With 4 bases removed from V and 5 bases from J, the gap between germline ends came to 8 bases. Germline V CDR1 and CDR2: MNHEY, SVGAGI.

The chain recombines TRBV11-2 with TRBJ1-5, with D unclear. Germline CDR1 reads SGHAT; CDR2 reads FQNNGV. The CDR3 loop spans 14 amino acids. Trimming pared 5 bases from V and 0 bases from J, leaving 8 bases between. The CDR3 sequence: CASSPTSSNQPQHF. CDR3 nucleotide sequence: TGTGCCAGCAGCCCGACTAGTAGCAATCAGCCCCAGCATTTT.

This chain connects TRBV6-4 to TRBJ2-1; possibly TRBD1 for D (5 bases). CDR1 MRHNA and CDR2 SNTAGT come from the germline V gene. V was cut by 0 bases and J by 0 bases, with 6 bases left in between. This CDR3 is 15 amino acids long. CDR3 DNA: TGTGCCAGCAGTGACTCAGGGGTCTCCTACAATGAGCAGTTCTTC. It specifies CASSDSGVSYNEQFF.

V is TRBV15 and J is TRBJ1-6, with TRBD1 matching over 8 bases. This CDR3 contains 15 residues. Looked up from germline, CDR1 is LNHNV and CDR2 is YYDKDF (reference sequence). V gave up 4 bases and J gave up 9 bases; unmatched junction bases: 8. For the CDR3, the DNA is TGTGCCACCAGCAAGAAGACAGGGGTCGCTTCACCCCTCCACTTT. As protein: CATSKKTGVASPLHF.

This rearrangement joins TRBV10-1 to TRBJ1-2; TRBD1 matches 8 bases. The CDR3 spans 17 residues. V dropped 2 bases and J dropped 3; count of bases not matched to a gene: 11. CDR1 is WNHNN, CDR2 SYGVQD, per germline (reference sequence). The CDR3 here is CASSEHDGQGAYYGYTF. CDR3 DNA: TGCGCCAGCAGTGAGCACGACGGACAGGGAGCTTACTATGGCTACACCTTC.

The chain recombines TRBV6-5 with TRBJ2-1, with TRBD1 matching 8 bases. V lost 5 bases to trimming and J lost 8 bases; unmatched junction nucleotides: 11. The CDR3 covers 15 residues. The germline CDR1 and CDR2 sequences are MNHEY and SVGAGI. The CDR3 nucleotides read TGTGCCAGCAGTCGGACAGGGAATTTGTGGGATGAGCAGTTCTTC. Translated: CASSRTGNLWDEQFF.

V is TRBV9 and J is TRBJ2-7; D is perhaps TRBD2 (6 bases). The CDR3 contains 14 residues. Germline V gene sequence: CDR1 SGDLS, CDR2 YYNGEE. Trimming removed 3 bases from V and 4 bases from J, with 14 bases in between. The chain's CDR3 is CASSAGGVGYEQYF. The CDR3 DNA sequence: TGTGCCAGCAGCGCCGGGGGTGTGGGGTACGAGCAGTACTTC.

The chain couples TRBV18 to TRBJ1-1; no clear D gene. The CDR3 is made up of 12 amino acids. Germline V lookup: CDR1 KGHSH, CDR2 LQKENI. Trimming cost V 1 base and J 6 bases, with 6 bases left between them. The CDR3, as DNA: TGTGCCAGCTCACCACGGCAACCTGAAGCTTTCTTT. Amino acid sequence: CASSPRQPEAFF.

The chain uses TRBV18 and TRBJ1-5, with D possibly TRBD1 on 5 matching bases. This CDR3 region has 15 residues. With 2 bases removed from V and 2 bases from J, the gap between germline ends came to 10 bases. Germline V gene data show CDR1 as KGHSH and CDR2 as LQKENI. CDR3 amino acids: CASSPGTRGNQPQHF. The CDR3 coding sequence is TGTGCCAGCTCACCAGGGACTAGGGGCAATCAGCCCCAGCATTTT.

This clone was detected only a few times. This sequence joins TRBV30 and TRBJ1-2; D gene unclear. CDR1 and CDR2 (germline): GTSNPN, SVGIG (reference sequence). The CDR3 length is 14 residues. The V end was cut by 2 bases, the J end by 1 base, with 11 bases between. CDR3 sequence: CAWSRRRLNYGYTF. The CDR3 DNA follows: TGTGCCTGGAGTCGGAGGAGGCTTAACTATGGCTACACCTTC.

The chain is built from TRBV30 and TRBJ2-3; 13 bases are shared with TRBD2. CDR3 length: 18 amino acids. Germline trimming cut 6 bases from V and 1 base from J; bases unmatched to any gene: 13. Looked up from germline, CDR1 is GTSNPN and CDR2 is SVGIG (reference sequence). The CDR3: CACHGGLAGVVGTDTQYF. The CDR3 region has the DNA TGTGCCTGTCATGGCGGACTAGCGGGAGTAGTAGGCACAGATACGCAGTATTTT.

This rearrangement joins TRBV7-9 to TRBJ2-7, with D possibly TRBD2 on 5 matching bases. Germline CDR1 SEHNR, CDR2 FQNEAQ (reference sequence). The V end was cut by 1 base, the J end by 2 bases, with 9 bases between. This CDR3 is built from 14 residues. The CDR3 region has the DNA TGTGCCAGCAGCTTAGGGACTGATACCTACGAGCAGTACTTC. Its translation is CASSLGTDTYEQYF.

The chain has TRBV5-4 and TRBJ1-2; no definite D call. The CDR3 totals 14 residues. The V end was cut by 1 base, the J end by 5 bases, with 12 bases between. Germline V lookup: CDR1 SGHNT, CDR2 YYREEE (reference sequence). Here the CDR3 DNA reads TGTGCCAGCAGCTTGCAGGCCCTTCGTTATGGCTACACCTTC. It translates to CASSLQALRYGYTF.